Only one count was recorded for the clone carrying this T cell receptor beta chain. Its antigen remains unidentified. The data originate from a study of graft-versus-host responses after intestinal transplantation. Study-wide context: Recipients had multivisceral, liver-intestinal, or isolated intestinal transplants. Induction with anti-thymocyte globulin, then tacrolimus and steroids for approximately three years, was given to all recipients. General observations from the study: GvH clone levels peaked in circulation, and this peak was associated with early post-transplant HvG declines.

TCRdb's table, derived via immunoSEQ multiplex PCR, lists solely in-frame clones and lacks some. In the table there are some 64,000 clones, roughly 90% of which are singletons. This CDR3 has 17 residues. Trimming removed 2 bases from V and 0 bases from J; junction bases left unmatched: 9. The germline gives CDR1 SGHTA, CDR2 FQGNSA. The receptor was derived from a human donor who was the organ donor for an intestinal transplant. The chain has TRBV7-2 and TRBJ1-1, with TRBD1 matching over 7 bases. The sequences come from unstimulated CD8+ T cells sorted from spleen or lymph node cells, collected before transplant. DNA of the CDR3: TGTGCCAGCAGCTTACCAAGGCAGGGGGTGATGAACACTGAAGCTTTCTTT. Protein sequence: CASSLPRQGVMNTEAFF.